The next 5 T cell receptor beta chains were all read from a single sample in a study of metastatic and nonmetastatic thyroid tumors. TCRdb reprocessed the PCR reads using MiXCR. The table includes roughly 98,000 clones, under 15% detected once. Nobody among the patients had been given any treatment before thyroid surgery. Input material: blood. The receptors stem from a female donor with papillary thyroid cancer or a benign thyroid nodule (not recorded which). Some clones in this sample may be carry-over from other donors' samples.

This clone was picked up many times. The CDR3, as DNA: TGTGCCAGCAGCCAAGATCCCCCGGGACTAGGGGAGACCCAGTACTTC. Amino acids: CASSQDPPGLGETQYF. This chain links TRBV3-1 with TRBJ2-5; 8 bases map to TRBD2. CDR1 and CDR2 from the germline V gene are LGHDT and YNNKEL (reference sequence). With V trimmed by 0 bases and J by 5 bases, 8 bases remained unmatched. This CDR3 region has 16 residues.

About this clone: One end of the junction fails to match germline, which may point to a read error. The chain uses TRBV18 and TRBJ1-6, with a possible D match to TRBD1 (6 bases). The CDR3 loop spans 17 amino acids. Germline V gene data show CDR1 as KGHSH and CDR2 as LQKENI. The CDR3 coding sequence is TGTTCCAGCTCACCCGAAACAGGGACTCCTGGCTATTCACCCCTCCACTTT. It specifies CSSSPETGTPGYSPLHF.

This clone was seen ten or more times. In DNA form, the CDR3 reads TGTGCCACCGCCGGGTGGGGGGGCGTAAATGAGCAGTTCTTC. It encodes CATAGWGGVNEQFF. The gene calls are TRBV10-3 and TRBJ2-1, with a tentative D call TRBD2 (7 bases). The CDR3 sequence is 14 residues long. In germline, CDR1 is ENHRY, CDR2 SYGVKD. V lost 10 bases and J 7 bases, leaving 20 bases between the germline ends.

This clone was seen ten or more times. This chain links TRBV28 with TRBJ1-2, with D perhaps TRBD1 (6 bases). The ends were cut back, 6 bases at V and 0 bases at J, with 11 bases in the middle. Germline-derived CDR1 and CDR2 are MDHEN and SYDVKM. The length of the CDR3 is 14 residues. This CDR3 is CASSSGQTNYGYTF. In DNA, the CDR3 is TGTGCCAGCAGCTCCGGACAGACTAACTATGGCTACACCTTC.

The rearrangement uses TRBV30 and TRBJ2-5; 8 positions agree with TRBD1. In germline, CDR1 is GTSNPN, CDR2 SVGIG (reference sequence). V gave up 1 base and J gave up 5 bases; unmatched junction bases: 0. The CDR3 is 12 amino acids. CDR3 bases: TGTGCCTGGAGTGGACAGGGGGAGACCCAGTACTTC. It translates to CAWSGQGETQYF. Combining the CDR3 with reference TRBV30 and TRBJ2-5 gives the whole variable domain SQTIHQWPATLVQPVGSPLSLECTVEGTSNPNLYWYRQAAGRGLQLLFYSVGIGQISSEVPQNLSASRPQDRQFILSSKKLLLSDSGFYLCAWSGQGETQYFGPGTRLLVL.